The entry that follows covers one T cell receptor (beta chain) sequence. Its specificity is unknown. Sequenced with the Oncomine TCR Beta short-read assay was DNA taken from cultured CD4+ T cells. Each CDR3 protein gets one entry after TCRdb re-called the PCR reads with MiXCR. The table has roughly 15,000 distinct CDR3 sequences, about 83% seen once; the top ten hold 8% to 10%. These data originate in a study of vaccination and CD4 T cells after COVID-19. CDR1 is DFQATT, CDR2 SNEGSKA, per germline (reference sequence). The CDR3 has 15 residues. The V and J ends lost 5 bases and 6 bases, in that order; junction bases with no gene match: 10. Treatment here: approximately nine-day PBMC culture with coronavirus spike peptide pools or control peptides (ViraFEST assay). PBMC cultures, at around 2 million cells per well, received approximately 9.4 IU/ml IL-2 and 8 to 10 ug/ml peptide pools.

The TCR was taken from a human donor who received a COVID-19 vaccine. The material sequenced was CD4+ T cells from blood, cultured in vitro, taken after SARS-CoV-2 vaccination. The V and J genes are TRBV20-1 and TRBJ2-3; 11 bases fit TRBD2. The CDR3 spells CSAPNLAGGPDTQYF. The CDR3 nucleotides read TGCAGTGCTCCCAACTTAGCGGGGGGGCCTGATACGCAGTATTTT.